Below, 22 T cell receptor beta chains from the same sample are listed, as sequenced in a study of cytomegalovirus exposure and HLA in healthy donors. Use of 60 Vbeta and 13 Jbeta primers characterized the PCR. Method: immunoSEQ multiplex PCR; TCRdb's copy keeps in-frame clones and lacks some. The sample has fewer than 200,000 clones; approximately 90% are singletons. What was sequenced was PBMCs. The receptors derive from a boy aged 2 to 10 in good health and CMV-seronegative.

This chain joins TRBV2 and TRBJ2-1, with unresolved D. In germline, CDR1 is SNHLY, CDR2 FYNNEI. This CDR3 is built from 13 residues. V lost 7 bases, J lost 3 bases, and 10 bases lay in between. CDR3 nucleotides: TGTGCCAGCACAGTCCTGATCTACAATGAGCAGTTCTTC. Residues: CASTVLIYNEQFF.

The J gene is TRBJ1-1, the V gene TRBV6-1; no clear D. The CDR3 covers 13 residues. V lost 7 bases and J lost 5, with 14 bases in between. Germline loops: CDR1 MNHNS, CDR2 SASEGT. The CDR3 coding sequence is TGTGCCAGCACCACCCTACGGAGAACTGAAGCTTTCTTT. This encodes CASTTLRRTEAFF.

This chain joins TRBV4-1 and TRBJ2-2, with TRBD2 matching 14 bases. V lost 0 bases, J lost 3 bases, and 6 bases stayed unmatched. Germline lookup yields CDR1 MGHRA and CDR2 YSYEKL. CDR3 length: 19 amino acids. For the CDR3, the DNA is TGCGCCAGCAGCCAAGATCTGACTAGCGGGAGGGCTCACACCGGGGAGCTGTTTTTT. Its protein is CASSQDLTSGRAHTGELFF.

This clone was observed once. For the CDR3, the DNA is TGTGCCAGCACATTGACACAGGACACTGAAGCTTTCTTT. Protein sequence: CASTLTQDTEAFF. This chain uses TRBV2 with TRBJ1-1; D is possibly TRBD1 (5 bases). The CDR3 contains 13 residues. V shed 7 bases and J shed 3 bases, with 12 bases lying between them. Germline V lookup: CDR1 SNHLY, CDR2 FYNNEI.

This clone has just one count. CDR3 in DNA: TGCGCCAGCAGCCCTCGACAGGGGAGCACAGATACGCAGTATTTT. Residues: CASSPRQGSTDTQYF. The rearrangement joins TRBV5-1 to TRBJ2-3, with 8 positions matching TRBD1. Trimming removed 4 bases from V and 0 bases from J; junction bases left unmatched: 4. CDR1 is SGHRS and CDR2 is YFSETQ in the germline V gene. The CDR3 covers 15 residues. Using reference TRBV5-1 and TRBJ2-3 for the parts outside the CDR3, the full variable domain is KAGVTQTPRYLIKTRGQQVTLSCSPISGHRSVSWYQQTPGQGLQFLFEYFSETQRNKGNFPGRFSGRQFSNSRSEMNVSTLELGDSALYLCASSPRQGSTDTQYFGPGTRLTVL.

The chain uses TRBV11-1 and TRBJ2-2, with 10 bases that match TRBD2. Germline trimming cut 5 bases from V and 2 bases from J; bases unmatched to any gene: 11. Germline lookup yields CDR1 SGHAT and CDR2 FQDESV (reference sequence). The CDR3 is 18 residues long. The DNA for the CDR3 is TGTGCCAGCAGCCAAGAGGACCTAGCGGGAGTTAACACCGGGGAGCTGTTTTTT. The encoded protein is CASSQEDLAGVNTGELFF.

J is TRBJ1-5 and V is TRBV28; D is undetermined. V shed 8 bases and J shed 5 bases, with 16 bases lying between them. CDR1 and CDR2 (germline): MDHEN, SYDVKM. The CDR3 has 14 residues. The CDR3 nucleotides read TGTGCCAGCTTCCCTCTTTTGGGAGATCAGCCCCAGCATTTT. This encodes CASFPLLGDQPQHF.

The gene calls are TRBV5-1 and TRBJ2-2; TRBD2 matches at 9 bases. CDR3 size: 14 residues. CDR1 is SGHRS, CDR2 YFSETQ, per germline. J was trimmed by 2 bases and V by 7 bases; bases with no gene match: 3. The CDR3 DNA is TGCGCCAGCGAAGGGACTAGCAACACCGGGGAGCTGTTTTTT. Protein sequence: CASEGTSNTGELFF.

In DNA, the CDR3 is TGCGCCAGCAGCTCTCAGGGGGCGGAGACCCAGTACTTC. Protein sequence: CASSSQGAETQYF. The V gene is TRBV5-1, the J gene TRBJ2-5; 8 positions agree with TRBD1. V gave up 3 bases and J gave up 5 bases; unmatched junction bases: 3. Germline CDR1 and CDR2: SGHRS and YFSETQ. The CDR3 consists of 13 residues.

This clone is a singleton in its sample. This rearrangement joins TRBV13 to TRBJ2-5, with 11 positions matching TRBD2. This CDR3 comprises 17 residues. With 0 bases clipped from V and 7 bases from J, the junction kept 10 bases outside the gene matches. Germline values: CDR1 PRHDT, CDR2 FYEKMQ (reference sequence). CDR3 sequence reads: CASSLGPSGGPGVTQYF. DNA of the CDR3: TGTGCCAGCAGCTTAGGGCCTAGCGGGGGGCCCGGGGTGACCCAGTACTTC.

J is TRBJ2-1 and V is TRBV9; the match to TRBD2 covers 12 bases. The length of the CDR3 is 16 residues. Unmatched junction bases numbered 5, after V lost 0 bases and J lost 7 bases. Germline values: CDR1 SGDLS, CDR2 YYNGEE. The DNA for the CDR3 is TGTGCCAGCAGCGTAGCCGGACTAGCGGGGCTAAATGAGCAGTTCTTC. It encodes CASSVAGLAGLNEQFF.

The CDR3 DNA reads TGTGCCAGCAGCTACTTTACAGGAGGGCCGGCCAAAAACATTCAGTACTTC. It yields the protein CASSYFTGGPAKNIQYF. The chain joins TRBV7-9 to TRBJ2-4; TRBD2 is a possible D gene (6 bases). This CDR3 has 17 amino acids. CDR1 and CDR2 from the germline V gene are SEHNR and FQNEAQ (reference sequence). The V end was cut by 4 bases, the J end by 1 base, with 17 bases between.

The chain uses TRBV27 and TRBJ2-7, with a tentative D call TRBD2 (5 bases). Germline V gene lookup returns CDR1 MNHEY and CDR2 SMNVEV (reference sequence). Trimming cost V 2 bases and J 9 bases, with 11 bases left between them. The CDR3 spans 12 residues. CDR3 bases: TGTGCCAGCAGTTTAGATGGACTCGTGCAGTACTTC. Residues: CASSLDGLVQYF.

The J gene is TRBJ1-4, the V gene TRBV27; tentatively, D is TRBD1 (5 bases). There are 13 residues in the CDR3. V was cut by 7 bases and J by 5 bases, with 11 bases left in between. In germline, CDR1 is MNHEY, CDR2 SMNVEV (reference sequence). The CDR3 loop reads CASKGHNNEKLFF. Written as DNA, the CDR3 is TGTGCCAGCAAGGGGCACAACAATGAAAAACTGTTTTTT.

The chain recombines TRBV7-9 with TRBJ1-4; possibly TRBD1 for D (6 bases). Germline loops: CDR1 SEHNR, CDR2 FQNEAQ (reference sequence). The CDR3 loop spans 16 amino acids. The V end lost 3 bases, the J end lost 7 bases, and 18 bases lay between the germline ends. The CDR3 protein is CASSLRKGETGEKLFF. The CDR3 nucleotides read TGTGCCAGCAGCTTGCGCAAGGGGGAAACGGGTGAAAAACTGTTTTTT.

The rearrangement joins TRBV30 to TRBJ2-7, with 7 bases matching TRBD1. The CDR3 spans 12 residues. In germline, CDR1 is GTSNPN, CDR2 SVGIG (reference sequence). V shed 5 bases and J 2 bases; nucleotides not matched to a gene: 3. CDR3 in amino acids: CAWRTGPYEQYF. The CDR3 DNA sequence: TGTGCCTGGCGGACAGGTCCCTACGAGCAGTACTTC.

This chain links TRBV28 with TRBJ1-3; tentative D call: TRBD1 (5 bases). The CDR3 is 14 residues long. Deletions cut 3 bases from V and 2 bases from J, with 8 bases between. Germline CDR1 is MDHEN and CDR2 is SYDVKM. The CDR3 region is CASSLTAPGNTIYF. The CDR3 nucleotides are TGTGCCAGCAGTTTGACAGCCCCTGGAAACACCATATATTTT.

This sequence joins TRBV11-3 and TRBJ2-5; D gene uncertain. Trimming left V 5 bases short and J 7 bases short, with 11 bases between. The CDR3 loop spans 12 amino acids. CDR1 is SGHNT and CDR2 is YENEEA in the germline V gene. CDR3: CASSGADGTQYF. The CDR3 nucleotides are TGTGCCAGCAGCGGTGCGGATGGGACCCAGTACTTC.

The rearrangement joins TRBV14 to TRBJ1-6; no clear D gene. Trimming shortened V by 0 bases and J by 9 bases, and 6 bases separated the two germline ends. Germline CDR1 reads SGHDN; CDR2 reads FVKESK. The CDR3 spans 13 residues. CDR3 loop: CASSQELGSPLHF. The DNA for the CDR3 is TGTGCCAGCAGCCAAGAACTCGGTTCACCCCTCCACTTT.

The chain links TRBV5-3 to TRBJ2-7, with TRBD2 identical over 11 bases. Being an ORF, TRBV5-3 has a function that is uncertain. CDR3 length: 15 amino acids. The J segment lost 0 bases and the V segment lost 4 bases, leaving 3 bases of the junction unmatched. This CDR3 is CARSASGRSSYEQYF. In DNA, the CDR3 is TGTGCCAGAAGCGCTAGCGGGAGGAGCTCCTACGAGCAGTACTTC.

The chain recombines TRBV4-2 with TRBJ2-7, with 10 nucleotides matching TRBD2. The CDR3 is made up of 16 amino acids. V shed 0 bases and J 7 bases; nucleotides not matched to a gene: 9. The germline CDR1 and CDR2 sequences are LGHNA and YNFKEQ. CDR3 nucleotides: TGTGCCAGCAGCCAAGAAACCCTAGCGGGAGCAGGGGAGCAGTACTTC. Its translation: CASSQETLAGAGEQYF.

The CDR3 loop is CASSLEAGVEQYF. The CDR3 DNA reads TGTGCCAGCAGCTTAGAAGCAGGGGTCGAGCAGTACTTC. The rearrangement joins TRBV11-1 to TRBJ2-7, with a possible D match to TRBD1 (6 bases). The germline V and J ends were trimmed by 1 base and 6 bases, with 10 bases remaining between them. Germline V gene data show CDR1 as SGHAT and CDR2 as FQDESV (reference sequence). The CDR3 length is 13 residues.